One sample yielded the 30 T cell receptor beta chains listed below, sequenced in a study of beta chain features in type 1 diabetes. Findings and caveats of the study: Among all four CD4+ subsets, Type 1 diabetes patients had TCRB CDR3s that were moderately but significantly shorter.

These receptors' antigens are unknown. Since all of the isolated RNA was reverse transcribed, expressed TCRB transcripts were what got sequenced. Generated by immunoSEQ multiplex PCR, the TCRdb table keeps only in-frame clones and is missing some. Counted here are 200,000 to 300,000 clones, around 21% occurring once; the ten biggest clones make up around 0.03%. Input material: naive CD4+ T cells from blood. The receptors come from a woman in her forties with type 1 diabetes.

This clone was observed a handful of times. The genes are TRBV19 and TRBJ2-3; D uncertain. In germline, CDR1 is LNHDA, CDR2 SQIVND (reference sequence). The CDR3 loop spans 11 amino acids. V gave up 3 bases and J gave up 4 bases, with 2 bases separating them. CDR3 sequence: CASSISDTQYF. The CDR3 DNA follows: TGTGCCAGTAGTATCTCAGATACGCAGTATTTT.

The chain is built from TRBV19 and TRBJ1-1; D is perhaps TRBD1 (6 bases). The germline V gene has CDR1 LNHDA and CDR2 SQIVND (reference sequence). V lost 0 bases, J lost 6 bases, and 14 bases lay in between. The CDR3 is made up of 15 amino acids. The CDR3 loop is CASSIEAREGAEAFF. Here the CDR3 DNA reads TGTGCCAGTAGTATAGAGGCGCGTGAGGGGGCTGAAGCTTTCTTT.

This clone was counted only a few times. The rearrangement uses TRBV9 and TRBJ1-5, with 8 bases identical to TRBD1. J lost 6 bases, V lost 4 bases, and 6 bases had no gene match. The CDR3 contains 14 residues. Per germline, CDR1 SGDLS and CDR2 YYNGEE. The CDR3 sequence: CASSSDRAGQPQHF. The DNA for the CDR3 is TGTGCCAGCAGCTCGGACAGGGCTGGTCAGCCCCAGCATTTT.

This chain connects TRBV4-1 to TRBJ1-5, with D perhaps TRBD1 (6 bases). There are 16 residues in the CDR3. Germline CDR1 is MGHRA and CDR2 is YSYEKL. The V end was cut by 2 bases, the J end by 1 base, with 12 bases between. CDR3 DNA sequence: TGCGCCAGCAGCCAACCCCAGGGGCCCAGCAATCAGCCCCAGCATTTT. It encodes CASSQPQGPSNQPQHF.

This clone was counted a few times. V gene TRBV6-6 combines with J gene TRBJ2-7; possible D gene TRBD1, 5 bases. The CDR3 consists of 13 residues. V was pared by 2 bases and J by 6 bases, with 11 bases between. Per the germline V gene, CDR1 is MNHNY and CDR2 is SVGAGI (reference sequence). CDR3 region: CASSYTRDGEQYF. DNA of the CDR3: TGTGCCAGCAGTTACACCAGGGATGGCGAGCAGTACTTC.

This sequence joins TRBV29-1 and TRBJ2-7; weak D call: TRBD1 (5 bases). Germline CDR1 SQVTM, CDR2 ANQGSEA. Between the trimmed V and J ends, which lost 4 bases and 3 bases, there was a span of 16 bases. The CDR3 has 14 residues. The CDR3 loop reads CSVGPTGAFYEQYF. In DNA form, the CDR3 reads TGCAGCGTTGGGCCTACAGGAGCCTTCTACGAGCAGTACTTC.

The rearrangement uses TRBV6-5 and TRBJ1-5, with 12 bases identical to TRBD1. With V trimmed by 6 bases and J by 6 bases, 6 bases remained unmatched. This CDR3 has 15 residues. The V gene's germline CDR1 is MNHEY and CDR2 SVGAGI. As DNA, the CDR3 is TGTGCCAGCAGCCCCGGGACAGGGGGCGGTCAGCCCCAGCATTTT. As protein: CASSPGTGGGQPQHF.

The CDR3 reads CASTSRAGANVLTF. The DNA of the CDR3 is TGTGCCAGCACCTCGAGGGCTGGGGCCAACGTCCTGACTTTC. The chain employs TRBV9 and TRBJ2-6, with a tentative D call TRBD2 (5 bases). This CDR3 has 14 residues. Germline V gives CDR1 SGDLS, CDR2 YYNGEE. Trimming took 6 bases from V and 2 from J, leaving 9 bases between them.

Turning to this clone: The sample holds other DNA sequences that translate to the same CDR3. The chain couples TRBV30 to TRBJ1-5; the D is unclear. CDR3 length: 13 residues. V was trimmed by 0 bases and J by 4 bases, leaving 7 bases between them. From germline, CDR1 is GTSNPN and CDR2 SVGIG (reference sequence). This chain's CDR3 is CAWSVQSNQPQHF. The CDR3 nucleotides read TGTGCCTGGAGTGTACAGTCTAATCAGCCCCAGCATTTT.

This rearrangement joins TRBV14 to TRBJ2-1, with a possible D match to TRBD2 (7 bases). The germline V gene encodes CDR1 SGHDN and CDR2 FVKESK. V was shortened by 6 bases and J by 6 bases, with 12 bases between the two germline ends. The CDR3 loop spans 13 amino acids. This CDR3 reads CASRRGAGNEQFF. CDR3 nucleotides: TGTGCCAGCAGACGGGGGGCTGGCAATGAGCAGTTCTTC.

The chain carries TRBV25-1 and TRBJ1-5, with D tentatively TRBD1 (6 bases). The V end lost 6 bases, the J end lost 7 bases, and 16 bases lay between the germline ends. The CDR3 runs to 14 residues. Germline values: CDR1 MGHDK, CDR2 SYGVNS. CDR3 sequence: CASSQTGAGQPQHF. The CDR3 DNA is TGTGCCAGCAGCCAGACAGGAGCTGGGCAGCCCCAGCATTTT.

A few counts support this clone. This rearrangement joins TRBV7-6 to TRBJ1-1; the D gene is possibly TRBD1 (5 bases). In germline, CDR1 is SGHVS, CDR2 FNYEAQ. The CDR3 runs 14 residues. With 9 bases removed from V and 0 bases from J, the gap between germline ends came to 14 bases. Written as DNA, the CDR3 is TGTGCCAGTGCACTGGGGCAGCTGAACACTGAAGCTTTCTTT. This gives the protein CASALGQLNTEAFF.

This clone was seen just once. This chain uses TRBV9 with TRBJ2-7; 10 positions agree with TRBD2. V dropped 3 bases and J dropped 6; count of bases not matched to a gene: 12. The germline V gene encodes CDR1 SGDLS and CDR2 YYNGEE. This CDR3 region has 16 residues. The CDR3 sequence is CASSASPASGRIEQYF. CDR3 bases: TGTGCCAGCAGCGCCTCCCCCGCTAGCGGGAGAATCGAGCAGTACTTC. Combining the CDR3 with reference TRBV9 and TRBJ2-7 gives the whole variable domain DSGVTQTPKHLITATGQRVTLRCSPRSGDLSVYWYQQSLDQGLQFLIQYYNGEERAKGNILERFSAQQFPDLHSELNLSSLELGDSALYFCASSASPASGRIEQYFGPGTRLTVT.

The CDR3: CASSLPHGGEQYF. CDR3 sequence (DNA): TGTGCCAGCAGTTTACCCCACGGGGGGGAGCAGTACTTC. The chain joins TRBV28 to TRBJ2-7; 7 bases line up with TRBD2. CDR3 length: 13 residues. Trimming took 2 bases from V and 7 from J; bases not matched to a gene: 5. CDR1 MDHEN and CDR2 SYDVKM come from the germline V gene.

The chain recombines TRBV28 with TRBJ1-1; TRBD1 might be the D (5 bases). The CDR3 loop spans 14 amino acids. The germline V gene encodes CDR1 MDHEN and CDR2 SYDVKM. V was cut by 1 base and J by 6 bases, with 12 bases left in between. DNA for the CDR3: TGTGCCAGCAGTTTATTTCAGGGAATAGCTGAAGCTTTCTTT. Protein sequence: CASSLFQGIAEAFF.

This clone was seen a few times. The chain carries TRBV15 and TRBJ2-1; 12 bases align to TRBD2. The J segment lost 7 bases and the V segment lost 1 base, leaving 11 bases of the junction unmatched. This CDR3 spans 18 amino acids. The germline CDR1 and CDR2 sequences are LNHNV and YYDKDF (reference sequence). The CDR3 sequence: CATSRVGRASGRANEQFF. The CDR3 nucleotides are TGTGCCACCAGCAGAGTCGGTCGGGCTAGCGGGAGGGCAAATGAGCAGTTCTTC.

CDR3 sequence (DNA): TGTGCCAGCAGTTATGGGACAGCGGCCAATGAGCAGTTCTTC. It translates to CASSYGTAANEQFF. The rearrangement links TRBV6-6 to TRBJ2-1; 7 bases map to TRBD1. V shed 3 bases, J shed 6 bases, and the junction held 5 bases outside the gene matches. Germline V lookup: CDR1 MNHNY, CDR2 SVGAGI (reference sequence). The CDR3 is made up of 14 amino acids.

This clone was recorded only once. The chain joins TRBV18 to TRBJ1-1; D gene unclear. Deletions cut 0 bases from V and 7 bases from J, with 12 bases between. The CDR3 runs to 14 residues. Germline V gene lookup returns CDR1 KGHSH and CDR2 LQKENI. CDR3 residues: CASSPPSGEGEAFF. CDR3 DNA: TGTGCCAGCTCACCACCTTCCGGGGAGGGTGAAGCTTTCTTT.

The genes are TRBV10-3 and TRBJ2-7; a weak D match, TRBD1 (5 bases). This CDR3 region has 12 residues. Trimming shortened V by 2 bases and J by 7 bases, and 9 bases separated the two germline ends. CDR1 and CDR2 (germline): ENHRY, SYGVKD. CDR3 sequence reads: CAISEQGLEQYF. Written as DNA, the CDR3 is TGTGCCATCAGTGAGCAGGGTCTGGAGCAGTACTTC.

The V call is TRBV4-1, the J call TRBJ2-7; D might be TRBD2 (6 bases). Germline values: CDR1 MGHRA, CDR2 YSYEKL. The ends were cut back, 4 bases at V and 3 bases at J, with 19 bases in the middle. The CDR3 covers 16 residues. CDR3 in amino acids: CASSRGTGTLYYEQYF. The CDR3 bases are TGCGCCAGCAGCCGGGGAACCGGGACTCTTTACTACGAGCAGTACTTC.

The chain is built from TRBV5-4 and TRBJ1-1; D gene unclear. CDR3 length: 15 residues. Germline assignment: CDR1 SGHNT and CDR2 YYREEE (reference sequence). Trimming removed 0 bases from V and 0 bases from J, with 9 bases in between. CDR3 in amino acids: CASSLEEAMNTEAFF. In DNA form, the CDR3 reads TGTGCCAGCAGCTTGGAAGAAGCAATGAACACTGAAGCTTTCTTT.

This clone was observed a handful of times. J is TRBJ2-5 and V is TRBV5-1, with unresolved D. The CDR3 loop spans 12 amino acids. Trimming pared 1 base from V and 2 bases from J, leaving 3 bases between. The germline V gene encodes CDR1 SGHRS and CDR2 YFSETQ. The CDR3 nucleotides are TGCGCCAGCAGCTTGCGTCAAGAGACCCAGTACTTC. Its protein product is CASSLRQETQYF.

The CDR3 region has the DNA TGCGCCAGCAGCTCCTTTTCGGGACAGGGGAACGAGCAGTACTTC. Encoded protein: CASSSFSGQGNEQYF. The chain uses TRBV5-1 and TRBJ2-7; 10 nucleotides agree with TRBD1. From germline, CDR1 is SGHRS and CDR2 YFSETQ. The CDR3 spans 15 residues. Trimming at V came to 3 bases and at J to 5 bases, leaving 8 bases not matched to a gene.

The CDR3 DNA is TGCGCCAGCAGCCACCTACTAGCGGGGGCCGCCACAGATACGCAGTATTTT. This translates into CASSHLLAGAATDTQYF. The gene calls are TRBV4-3 and TRBJ2-3, with 11 bases lining up with TRBD2. Germline trimming cut 3 bases from V and 2 bases from J; bases unmatched to any gene: 7. From germline, CDR1 is LGHNA and CDR2 YSLEER. The CDR3 contains 17 residues.

V is TRBV25-1 and J is TRBJ2-7; maybe TRBD2 (6 bases). V was pared by 8 bases and J by 3 bases, with 14 bases between. Germline V lookup: CDR1 MGHDK, CDR2 SYGVNS. This CDR3 comprises 13 residues. The CDR3 region has the DNA TGTGCCAGCGGGAATTCCGGGGGCTACGAGCAGTACTTC. It encodes CASGNSGGYEQYF.

This clone occurred a few times. The chain employs TRBV9 and TRBJ2-7; TRBD2 might be the D (6 bases). Germline V gene data show CDR1 as SGDLS and CDR2 as YYNGEE. The CDR3 runs 14 residues. The V end was cut by 4 bases, the J end by 2 bases, with 13 bases between. The CDR3 region is CASSQGTETYEQYF. In DNA form, the CDR3 reads TGTGCCAGCAGCCAAGGGACTGAAACCTACGAGCAGTACTTC. The variable domain in full, with the rest retrieved from reference TRBV9 and TRBJ2-7, is DSGVTQTPKHLITATGQRVTLRCSPRSGDLSVYWYQQSLDQGLQFLIQYYNGEERAKGNILERFSAQQFPDLHSELNLSSLELGDSALYFCASSQGTETYEQYFGPGTRLTVT.

The chain has TRBV2 and TRBJ1-6, with 7 bases fitting TRBD1. V gave up 6 bases and J gave up 3 bases; unmatched junction bases: 5. CDR1 is SNHLY and CDR2 is FYNNEI in the germline V gene. The CDR3 contains 15 residues. The CDR3 here is CASSLGTVYNSPLHF. The CDR3 DNA follows: TGTGCCAGCAGCCTTGGGACAGTCTATAATTCACCCCTCCACTTT.

This chain links TRBV5-1 with TRBJ1-2; a weak D match, TRBD1 (6 bases). Deletions cut 0 bases from V and 1 base from J, with 13 bases between. The CDR3 is 16 amino acids. The germline gives CDR1 SGHRS, CDR2 YFSETQ. In DNA, the CDR3 is TGCGCCAGCAGCTTGGCCTATGGACAGAGTAACTATGGCTACACCTTC. As protein: CASSLAYGQSNYGYTF.

V is TRBV4-3 and J is TRBJ2-2, with D perhaps matching TRBD1 (6 bases). V lost 0 bases and J 5 bases, leaving 10 bases between the germline ends. Germline CDR1 and CDR2: LGHNA and YSLEER. The CDR3 consists of 15 residues. The CDR3 coding sequence is TGCGCCAGCAGCCAAGAGACAGGAAGAACCGGGGAGCTGTTTTTT. This sequence encodes CASSQETGRTGELFF.

This clone was seen only a few times. The chain couples TRBV30 to TRBJ1-2, with D possibly TRBD1 on 6 matching bases. V gave up 0 bases and J gave up 4 bases, with 15 bases separating them. The germline V gene encodes CDR1 GTSNPN and CDR2 SVGIG (reference sequence). The CDR3 runs 15 residues. The CDR3, as DNA: TGTGCCTGGAGTGTGGGGGCCGTCTCTAGCTATGGCTACACCTTC. Its translation: CAWSVGAVSSYGYTF.